The entry below gives a single T cell receptor (beta chain) sequence along with its context. Its recognized antigen is unknown. One base away there is no much larger clone; base qualities are not given. The CDR3 regions of human TCRbeta chains were analyzed by immunosequencing. Concerning the study's data processing: Repertoire TCRs were checked for matches against a reference library of SARS-CoV-2-specific TCRs that had been generated using the MIRA antigen-specificity platform. Breadth was defined as the fraction of unique TCRs that were SARS-CoV-2-associated, and depth was defined as the fraction of total T cells that were SARS-CoV-2-associated. Using the MIRA data, every spike-specific TCR was mapped to the spike region that the TCR reacted to and assigned to either a CD4 or a CD8 class. Log10-transformed breadth and depth values were compared by one-way ANOVA with Sidak's multiple comparisons tests. Here the immuneACCESS table is served through TCRdb, limited to in-frame sequences with V and J called. Missing clones are a known gap in these copies; in checked studies unresolved V genes cover under half, and the rest lacks a known reason. V, J and clone size are taken as reported in that table, and D and trimming were inferred from the DNA itself. Across this sample there are about 170,000 clones, with more than 80% seen only once. The top ten hold 6% to 8% of the sample.

These data are taken from a study of T cell responses to AZD1222 COVID-19 vaccine (dated by TCRdb to the early 2020s). With regard to the full study: AZD1222 recipients with second doses at about 4 weeks or about 12 weeks were pooled, because spike-specific TCR depth and breadth did not differ between schedules. Trial participants were enrolled by age into 18-55, 56-69 and 70-plus year subgroups, with 148, 28 and 57 TCR-sequenced participants respectively. TCR sequencing was performed for 230 to 250 trial participants, of whom about 200 were given two doses of AZD1222 and around 25 were given two doses of MenACWY control vaccine.

The junction carries 18 bases between V and J, which are trimmed by 0 bases and 1 base respectively. Spanning cysteine to phenylalanine, the CDR3 consists of 19 amino acids. Only CDR3 DNA is held: 57 bases, read in frame from base 1. CDR1 SGHVS and CDR2 FNYEAQ were looked up in the germline V gene. The intended sense of this specimen's time point label: baseline before first vaccination. The vaccinee samples were drawn from two UK trials, COV001 and COV002, one of which was a single-blind randomized controlled phase 2/3 trial testing AZD1222 (ChAdOx1 nCoV-19) in healthy adults. For TCRbeta chain sequencing, PBMC samples from trial participants were taken at day 0 and at day 28 after the second dose. What the research found in general, with its limitations: Reportedly, almost half of the unique spike-specific TCRs recognized epitopes lying outside the regions that are mutated in the B.1.351 and B.1.1.7 variants. A significant rise in spike-specific TCR breadth and depth was observed after two AZD1222 doses relative to day 0 and relative to MenACWY recipients. The 56-69-year group was small, and its depth increase did not reach significance, likely because of low power. Because no samples from the day 14 peak response were available, repertoires could be characterized only after the peak T cell response. CD4 TCRs associated with the vaccine covered the entire spike protein, and the dominant responses were in regions 160-218 and 743-854. Conclusions about previously exposed vaccinees are limited, since just 6 or 7 AZD1222 recipients were seropositive for SARS-CoV-2 at baseline. Participants were mostly white British, with more females than males. The authors suggested clonal diversity may have been underestimated.

The starting material was peripheral blood, obtained on day 0 of AZD1222 vaccination. The chain was built from TRBV7-6 and TRBJ2-2; TRBD2 is a weak D gene call, 7 bases matching. This clonotype was obtained from an adult in good health. The CDR3 corresponds to CASSLAGGPRSLNTGELFF. The DNA sequence is as follows: TGTGCCAGCAGCTTAGCGGGGGGGCCTCGATCCCTGAACACCGGGGAGCTGTTTTTT. The CDR3 plus the reference TRBV7-6 and TRBJ2-2 genes for the other parts give the full variable domain: GAGVSQSPRYKVTKRGQDVALRCDPISGHVSLYWYRQALGQGPEFLTYFNYEAQQDKSGLPNDRFSAERPEGSISTLTIQRTEQRDSAMYRCASSLAGGPRSLNTGELFFGEGSRLTVL.